This T cell receptor (beta chain) was retrieved from a study of immune evolution from preneoplasia to lung adenocarcinoma (dated by TCRdb to about 2021). Regarding the complete study: HLA loss of heterozygosity was observed in approximately 6.5%, 16% and 36% of AIS, MIA and ADC lesions, respectively, and was not observed in any AAH lesions. The study combined immune gene expression, TCR sequencing and multiplex immunofluorescence to profile immune contexture across lung adenocarcinoma precursors and invasive adenocarcinoma. Resected precursor lesions (AAH, AIS, MIA) and invasive adenocarcinomas were each compared against paired morphologically normal lung tissue. Sample size was based on specimen availability rather than a prior power calculation. The immune data were integrated with whole exome sequencing and methylation data obtained from the same cohort of nodules. In total, the cohort included roughly 49 patients with pulmonary nodules, all of whom underwent surgical resection. TCR sequencing data were obtained from about 50 patients. According to the study, around 100 samples were used for TCR sequencing. POLYSOLVER was used to infer Class I HLA alleles from exome data, while LOHHLA was used to detect allele-specific HLA loss.

From the cysteine through the phenylalanine, the CDR3 covers 12 amino acids. Of all the DNA, just the CDR3 is kept, 36 bases in frame from base 1. Sequences MGHRA (CDR1) and YSYEKL (CDR2) are obtained from the germline V gene. Trimming removed 4 bases from V and 6 bases from J, leaving 9 bases between the germline ends. Points on this clone: Its antigen remains unidentified. There are no base qualities to consult, and no much larger clone falls within one base.

The patients had resection in Japan or China between the mid-2010s and the late 2010s. Two lung cancer pathologists independently confirmed the histologic diagnosis of each case on H&E slides. Premalignant or tumor cells were enriched for nucleic acid extraction by macro-dissection performed after pathologic assessment. DNA was isolated from FFPE tissue using the AllPrep DNA/RNA FFPE Kit. The study at large found these results: Because every patient came from Japan and China, how well the results apply to Western populations was uncertain. T cell clonality was highest in KRAS-mutant nodules compared with EGFR-mutant or double wild-type lesions. Findings were based on association rather than direct causation; larger cohorts with long-term follow-up and longitudinal biopsies were deemed needed. Top T cell clone frequencies were highest in normal lung and appeared to decrease progressively from AAH through AIS, MIA and invasive adenocarcinoma. Clonality was highest in normal lung, while later-stage lesions appeared to show lower clonality but higher T cell density and diversity.

TCR beta CDR3 regions were sequenced from DNA using the immunoSEQ hsTCRbeta Kit. From the authors' description of their analysis: TCR sequencing data were analysed with the ImmunoSEQ Analyzer. T cell clonality was defined as 1 minus Pielou's evenness computed on productive rearrangements. T cell diversity was measured with the inverse Simpson index on productive templates. T cell density was TCR beta template counts normalized to usable DNA, estimated by amplifying and sequencing housekeeping genes. Two-sided Kruskal-Wallis tests were used to compare TCR metrics across histologic stages. TCRdb holds this immuneACCESS table with in-frame rearrangements only. Some clones are missing; in checked studies, unresolved V genes explain under half, and the rest has no known cause. The DNA gave D and trimming, while V, J and clone size come from that table. This sample has 10,000 or so clones in its table, and 80% to 85% of those were observed once. Together, the top ten hold around 5% of the sample.

What was sequenced was FFPE minimally invasive lung adenocarcinoma tissue. The sample's cell subset or site label, decoded: micro-invasive lung adenocarcinoma (MIA). This TCR was sampled from a person aged 70 to 85 with lung adenocarcinoma. Some clones in this sample may be carry-over from other donors' samples. This sequence uses TRBV4-1 and TRBJ1-1; D gene: possibly TRBD1, on 6 matching bases. The CDR3 protein is CASSRGQSEAFF. The bases read TGCGCCAGCAGCCGCGGACAGTCTGAAGCTTTCTTT.